This T cell receptor (beta chain) was sequenced for a study of spatial heterogeneity in lung cancer (dated by TCRdb to between 2018 and 2021). Background for the entire study: Beta-chain transcripts were consistently detected in greater numbers than alpha-chain transcripts, which likely reflected higher beta-chain transcript abundance. Nonsynonymous mutation counts, determined by whole-exome sequencing of tumor tissue, were related to TCR repertoire features. TCR alpha and beta repertoires were quantitatively compared across multiple tumor regions, matched nontumor lung and blood in non-small cell lung cancer. In the raw uncorrected reads, each unique combination of TCR and UMI appeared more than ten times on average. At surgery, hundreds of tumor regions, roughly 63 matched nontumor lung samples and about 56 PBMC samples were TCR-sequenced for both alpha and beta chains. Broader findings and caveats from the paper: Additional single-cell paired TCR alpha and beta sequencing was considered necessary to confirm, at a functional level, the hypothesis that regional TCRs recognize regional mutations. Ubiquitous expanded tumor TCRs showed up in blood more often at tumor resection than at routine follow-up.

In its sample, this clonotype comes out as medium-sized (0.01 to 0.1%). Its antigen has not been determined. Per-nucleotide qualities are absent, and no much larger clonotype sits a single base away. CDR1 and CDR2, looked up from the germline V gene, are SQVTM and ANQGSEA. The germline ends are 9 bases apart after V is trimmed by 4 bases and J by 5 bases. CDR3 length: 12 amino acids, cysteine to phenylalanine. Left in the record is the CDR3 DNA by itself, 36 bases read in frame from the first base. The time point tag for this specimen amounts to: sample taken at primary tumor resection. The donors were 60 to 80 patients from the lung TRACERx cohort who had early-stage, untreated non-small cell lung cancer. Whole RNA extracted from tumor and nontumor lung tissue, or from cryopreserved PBMC samples, was used for TCR sequencing without cell sorting. Only patients for whom sufficient RNA was available from at least two tumor regions were selected for TCR sequencing.

Library method: 5' RACE. Sequencing took place on a NextSeq 500. In the TCR library protocol, a unique molecular identifier was attached to each TCR cDNA molecule so that PCR and sequencing errors could be corrected. The authors processed their data as follows. TCR identification, UMI-based error correction and CDR3 extraction were performed with Decombinator tools. Expanded TCRs were defined as those above a frequency of 2 per 1,000, corresponding to the top 1% of the tumor frequency distribution. Renyi diversity was computed with the R vegan package after each repertoire had been subsampled 100 times to 5,000 TCRs. CDR3 similarity networks were built from amino acid triplet string-kernel similarity, with CDR3s being connected when pairwise similarity was above 0.82. TCRdb trimmed public reads at Q25 via fastp, called clones via MiXCR and kept in-frame beta chains. Each CDR3 protein gets just one entry, which takes the most common genes and DNA from the rows behind it. TCRdb, not the original authors, processed these V and J calls. The sample has about 80,000 distinct CDR3 sequences on record, 8% of them singletons. The ten largest clones represent roughly 7% of the sample.

The TCR comes from a male donor with early-stage non-small cell lung cancer. This material consisted of PBMCs, taken at surgery. The chain links TRBV29-1 with TRBJ2-1, and TRBD2 may be the D gene, going by 5 matching bases. The encoded CDR3 is CSVGSADNEQFF. The base sequence is TGCAGCGTTGGTAGCGCCGACAATGAGCAGTTCTTC.